This TCR beta chain was sequenced in a study of follicular helper T cells after annual influenza vaccination. TCRB was sequenced at Survey level resolution. The protocol was immunoSEQ multiplex PCR, while the TCRdb copy is restricted to in-frame clones and leaves out a portion. The table has some 7,300 clones, approximately 88% seen once. Time point here: 2015-2016 season, 7 days after influenza vaccination. No donor had influenza vaccine in the prior 6 months; all lived in the community. Non-naive CD4+CXCR5+PD-1+ cTfh were sorted into ICOS+CD38+ and ICOS-CD38- fractions. In germline, CDR1 is SGHRS, CDR2 YFSETQ. V dropped 4 bases and J dropped 7; count of bases not matched to a gene: 8. The CDR3 runs to 16 residues.

This TCR derives from an adult who received the influenza vaccine. The sample was CXCR5+ CD38- circulating T follicular helper cells from blood, taken 7 days after influenza vaccination. Subset given: circulating Tfh, non-naive CD4+CXCR5+PD-1+ (ICOS+CD38+ or ICOS-CD38-). This sequence joins TRBV5-1 and TRBJ2-1; 13 positions agree with TRBD2. For the CDR3, the DNA is TGCGCCAGCAGCGAACTAGCGGGAGGGGCGCGGAATGAGCAGTTCTTC. Protein sequence: CASSELAGGARNEQFF.